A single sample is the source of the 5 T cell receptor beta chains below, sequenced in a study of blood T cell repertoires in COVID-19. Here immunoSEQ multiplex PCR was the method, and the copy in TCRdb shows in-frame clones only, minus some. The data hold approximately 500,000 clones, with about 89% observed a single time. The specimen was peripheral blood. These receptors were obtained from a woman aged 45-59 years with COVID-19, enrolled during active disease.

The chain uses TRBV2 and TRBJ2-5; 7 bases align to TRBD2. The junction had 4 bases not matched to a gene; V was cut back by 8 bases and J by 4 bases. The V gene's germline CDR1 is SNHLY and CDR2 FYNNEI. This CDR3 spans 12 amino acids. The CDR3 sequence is CASVREGETQYF. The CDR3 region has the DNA TGTGCCAGCGTCAGGGAGGGAGAGACCCAGTACTTC.

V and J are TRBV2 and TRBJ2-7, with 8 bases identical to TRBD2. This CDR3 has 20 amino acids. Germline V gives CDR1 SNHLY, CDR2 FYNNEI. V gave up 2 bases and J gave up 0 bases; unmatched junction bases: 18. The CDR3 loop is CASSELGVGRGATSSYEQYF. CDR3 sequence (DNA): TGTGCCAGCAGTGAATTGGGAGTAGGGCGGGGGGCGACGAGCTCCTACGAGCAGTACTTC.

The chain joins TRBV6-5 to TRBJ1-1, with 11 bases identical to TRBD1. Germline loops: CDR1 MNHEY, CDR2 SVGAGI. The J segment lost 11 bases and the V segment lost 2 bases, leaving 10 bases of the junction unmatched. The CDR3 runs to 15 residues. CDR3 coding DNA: TGTGCCAGCAGTTACACGAGGACAGGGGGCGAGTACGCTTTCTTT. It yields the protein CASSYTRTGGEYAFF.

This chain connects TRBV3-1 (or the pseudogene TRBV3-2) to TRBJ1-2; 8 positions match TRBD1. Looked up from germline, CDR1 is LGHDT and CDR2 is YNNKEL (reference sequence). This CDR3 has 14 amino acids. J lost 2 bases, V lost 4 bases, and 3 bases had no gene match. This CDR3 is CASSLTGVNYGYTF. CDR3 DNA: TGTGCCAGCAGCCTGACAGGGGTGAACTATGGCTACACCTTC.

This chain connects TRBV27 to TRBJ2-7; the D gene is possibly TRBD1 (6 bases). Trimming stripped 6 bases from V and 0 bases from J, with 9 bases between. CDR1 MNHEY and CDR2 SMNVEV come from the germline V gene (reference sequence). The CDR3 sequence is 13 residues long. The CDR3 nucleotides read TGTGCCAGCAGCAGGGGTAGCTCCTACGAGCAGTACTTC. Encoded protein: CASSRGSSYEQYF.